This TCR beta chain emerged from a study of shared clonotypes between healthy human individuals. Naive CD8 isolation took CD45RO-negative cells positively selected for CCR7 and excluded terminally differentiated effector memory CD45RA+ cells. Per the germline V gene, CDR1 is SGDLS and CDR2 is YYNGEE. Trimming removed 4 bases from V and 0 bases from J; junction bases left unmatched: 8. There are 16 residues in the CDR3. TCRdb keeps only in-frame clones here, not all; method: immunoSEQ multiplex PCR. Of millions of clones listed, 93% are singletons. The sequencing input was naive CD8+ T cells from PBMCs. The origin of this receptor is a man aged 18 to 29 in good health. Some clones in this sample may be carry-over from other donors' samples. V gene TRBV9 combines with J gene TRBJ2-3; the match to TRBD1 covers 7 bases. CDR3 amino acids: CASSLEGQTSTDTQYF. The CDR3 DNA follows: TGTGCCAGCAGCCTCGAGGGACAGACTAGCACAGATACGCAGTATTTT.